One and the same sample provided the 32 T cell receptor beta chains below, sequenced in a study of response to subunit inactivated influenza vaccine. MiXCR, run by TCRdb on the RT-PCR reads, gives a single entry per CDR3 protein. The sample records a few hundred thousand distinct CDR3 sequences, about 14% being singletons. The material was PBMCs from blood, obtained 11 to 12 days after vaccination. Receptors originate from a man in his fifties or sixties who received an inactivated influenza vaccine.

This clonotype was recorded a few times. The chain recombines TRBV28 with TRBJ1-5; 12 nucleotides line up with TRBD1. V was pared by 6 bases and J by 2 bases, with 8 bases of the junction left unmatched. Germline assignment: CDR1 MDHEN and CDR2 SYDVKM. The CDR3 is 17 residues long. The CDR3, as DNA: TGTGCCAGCAGAACCGGGACAGGGGGCATTGGCAATCAGCCCCAGCATTTT. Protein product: CASRTGTGGIGNQPQHF. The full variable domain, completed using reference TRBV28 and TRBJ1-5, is DVKVTQSSRYLVKRTGEKVFLECVQDMDHENMFWYRQDPGLGLRLIYFSYDVKMKEKGDIPEGYSVSREKKERFSLILESASTNQTSMYLCASRTGTGGIGNQPQHFGDGTRLSIL.

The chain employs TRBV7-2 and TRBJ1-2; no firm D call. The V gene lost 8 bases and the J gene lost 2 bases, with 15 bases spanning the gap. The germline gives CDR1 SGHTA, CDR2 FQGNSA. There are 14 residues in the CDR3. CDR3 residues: CASSEQDANYGYTF. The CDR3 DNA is TGTGCCAGCTCTGAGCAGGATGCGAACTATGGCTACACCTTC.

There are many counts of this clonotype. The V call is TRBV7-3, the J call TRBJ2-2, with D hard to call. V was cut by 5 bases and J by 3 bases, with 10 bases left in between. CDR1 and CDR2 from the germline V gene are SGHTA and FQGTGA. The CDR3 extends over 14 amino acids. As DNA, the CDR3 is TGTGCCAGCAGCCTTACAAAAGACACCGGGGAGCTGTTTTTT. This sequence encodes CASSLTKDTGELFF. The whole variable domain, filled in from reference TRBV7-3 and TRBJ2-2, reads GAGVSQTPSNKVTEKGKYVELRCDPISGHTALYWYRQSLGQGPEFLIYFQGTGAADDSGLPNDRFFAVRPEGSVSTLKIQRTERGDSAVYLCASSLTKDTGELFFGEGSRLTVL.

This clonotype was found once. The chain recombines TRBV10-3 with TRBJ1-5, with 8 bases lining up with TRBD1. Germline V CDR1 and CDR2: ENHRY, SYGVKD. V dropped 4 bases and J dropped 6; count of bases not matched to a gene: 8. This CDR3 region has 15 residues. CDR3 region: CAISGGQGAGQPQHF. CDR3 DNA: TGTGCCATCAGTGGTGGGCAGGGGGCTGGTCAGCCCCAGCATTTT.

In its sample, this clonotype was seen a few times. The CDR3 region is CASSVATSNNEQFF. The CDR3 DNA reads TGTGCCAGCAGCGTAGCTACTAGCAACAATGAGCAGTTCTTC. The chain recombines TRBV9 with TRBJ2-1; D perhaps matches TRBD2 (6 bases). Per germline, CDR1 SGDLS and CDR2 YYNGEE. The CDR3 has 14 residues. Deletions cut 0 bases from V and 5 bases from J, with 9 bases between.

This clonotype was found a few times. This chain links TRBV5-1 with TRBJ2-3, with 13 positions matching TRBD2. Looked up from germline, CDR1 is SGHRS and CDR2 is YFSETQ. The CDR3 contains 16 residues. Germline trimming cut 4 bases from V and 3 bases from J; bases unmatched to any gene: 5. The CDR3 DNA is TGCGCCAGCAGCGAGGGACTAGCGGGGACAACAGATACGCAGTATTTT. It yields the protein CASSEGLAGTTDTQYF.

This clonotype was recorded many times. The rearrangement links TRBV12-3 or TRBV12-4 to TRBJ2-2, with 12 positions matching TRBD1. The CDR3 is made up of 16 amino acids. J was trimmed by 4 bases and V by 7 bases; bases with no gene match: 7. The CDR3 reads CASTQRGQGATGELFF. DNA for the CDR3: TGTGCCAGCACCCAACGGGGACAGGGGGCCACCGGGGAGCTGTTTTTT.

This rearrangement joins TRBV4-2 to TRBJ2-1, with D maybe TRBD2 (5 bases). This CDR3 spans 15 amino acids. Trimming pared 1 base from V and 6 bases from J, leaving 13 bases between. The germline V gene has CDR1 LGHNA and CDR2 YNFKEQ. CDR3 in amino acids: CASSQALVLRNEQFF. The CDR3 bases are TGTGCCAGCAGCCAAGCACTAGTTCTCCGCAATGAGCAGTTCTTC.

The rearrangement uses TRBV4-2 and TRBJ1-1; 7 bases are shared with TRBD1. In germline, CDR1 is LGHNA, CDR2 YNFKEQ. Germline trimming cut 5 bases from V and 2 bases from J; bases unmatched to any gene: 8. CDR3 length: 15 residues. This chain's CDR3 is CASSESGTANTEAFF. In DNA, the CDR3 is TGTGCCAGCAGCGAATCCGGGACAGCTAACACTGAAGCTTTCTTT.

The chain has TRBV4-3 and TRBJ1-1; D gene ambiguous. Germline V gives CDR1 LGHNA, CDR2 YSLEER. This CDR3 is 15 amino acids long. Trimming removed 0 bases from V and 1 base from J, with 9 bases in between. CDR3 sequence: CASSQERVENTEAFF. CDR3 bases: TGCGCCAGCAGCCAAGAGAGGGTTGAGAACACTGAAGCTTTCTTT.

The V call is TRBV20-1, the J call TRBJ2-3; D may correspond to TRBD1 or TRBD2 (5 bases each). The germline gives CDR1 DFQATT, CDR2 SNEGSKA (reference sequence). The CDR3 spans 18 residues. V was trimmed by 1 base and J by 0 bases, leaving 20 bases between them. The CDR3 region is CSARGGAGLDSSTDTQYF. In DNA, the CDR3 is TGCAGTGCTAGAGGGGGCGCAGGACTCGACTCTAGCACAGATACGCAGTATTTT.

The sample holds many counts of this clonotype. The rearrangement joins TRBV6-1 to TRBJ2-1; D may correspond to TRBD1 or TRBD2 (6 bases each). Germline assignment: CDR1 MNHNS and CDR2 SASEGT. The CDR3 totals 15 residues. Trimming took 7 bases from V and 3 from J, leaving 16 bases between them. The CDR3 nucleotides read TGTGCCAGCAAATCGGGGGCACTCCTCTACAATGAGCAGTTCTTC. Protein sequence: CASKSGALLYNEQFF.

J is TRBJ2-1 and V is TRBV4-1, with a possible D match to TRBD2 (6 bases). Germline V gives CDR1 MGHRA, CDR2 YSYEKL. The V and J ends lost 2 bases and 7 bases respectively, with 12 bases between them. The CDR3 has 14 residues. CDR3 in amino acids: CASSQFGGLNEQFF. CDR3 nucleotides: TGCGCCAGCAGCCAATTCGGGGGATTGAATGAGCAGTTCTTC.

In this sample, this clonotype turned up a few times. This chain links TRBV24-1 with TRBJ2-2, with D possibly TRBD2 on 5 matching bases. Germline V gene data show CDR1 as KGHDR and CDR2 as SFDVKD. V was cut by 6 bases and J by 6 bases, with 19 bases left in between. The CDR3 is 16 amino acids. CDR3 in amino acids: CATSQVGLAGAGELFF. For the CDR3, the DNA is TGTGCCACCAGTCAAGTAGGACTGGCTGGGGCCGGGGAGCTGTTTTTT.

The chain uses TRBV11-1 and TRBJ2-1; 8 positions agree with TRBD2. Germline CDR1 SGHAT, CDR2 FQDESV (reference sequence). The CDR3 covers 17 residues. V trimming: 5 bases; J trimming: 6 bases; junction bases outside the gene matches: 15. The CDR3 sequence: CASSPGVRGGMGNEQFF. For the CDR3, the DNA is TGTGCCAGCAGCCCAGGGGTTCGGGGGGGTATGGGCAATGAGCAGTTCTTC.

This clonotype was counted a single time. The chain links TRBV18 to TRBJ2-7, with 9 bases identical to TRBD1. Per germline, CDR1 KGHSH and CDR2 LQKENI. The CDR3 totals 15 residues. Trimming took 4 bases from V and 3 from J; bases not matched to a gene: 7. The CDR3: CASSQEGQGFYEQYF. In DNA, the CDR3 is TGTGCCAGCTCACAAGAGGGACAGGGATTCTACGAGCAGTACTTC.

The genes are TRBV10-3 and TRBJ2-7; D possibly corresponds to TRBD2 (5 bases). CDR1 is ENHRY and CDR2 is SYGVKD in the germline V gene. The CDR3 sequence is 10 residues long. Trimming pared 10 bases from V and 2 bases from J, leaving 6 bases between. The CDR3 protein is CATGTYEQYF. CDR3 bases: TGTGCCACCGGGACCTACGAGCAGTACTTC.

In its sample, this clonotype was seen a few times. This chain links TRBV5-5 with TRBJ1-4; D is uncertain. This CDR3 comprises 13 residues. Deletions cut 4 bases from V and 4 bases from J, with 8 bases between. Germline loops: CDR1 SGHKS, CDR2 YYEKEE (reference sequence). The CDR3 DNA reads TGTGCCAGCAGCAGAGCCGTTAATGAAAAACTGTTTTTT. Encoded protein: CASSRAVNEKLFF.

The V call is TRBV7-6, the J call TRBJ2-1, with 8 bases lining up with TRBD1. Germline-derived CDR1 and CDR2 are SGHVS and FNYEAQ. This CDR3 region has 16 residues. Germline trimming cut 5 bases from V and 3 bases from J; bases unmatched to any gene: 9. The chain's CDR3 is CASSARGRGLYNEQFF. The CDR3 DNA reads TGTGCCAGCAGCGCCAGGGGGCGAGGCCTCTACAATGAGCAGTTCTTC.

CDR3 sequence (DNA): TGCAGTGCTGCAACTCCCGGGAGTCATTCACCCCTCCACTTT. Protein sequence: CSAATPGSHSPLHF. The rearrangement joins TRBV20-1 to TRBJ1-6, with D hard to call. The CDR3 is made up of 14 amino acids. CDR1 DFQATT and CDR2 SNEGSKA come from the germline V gene (reference sequence). V was trimmed by 5 bases and J by 8 bases, leaving 16 bases between them.

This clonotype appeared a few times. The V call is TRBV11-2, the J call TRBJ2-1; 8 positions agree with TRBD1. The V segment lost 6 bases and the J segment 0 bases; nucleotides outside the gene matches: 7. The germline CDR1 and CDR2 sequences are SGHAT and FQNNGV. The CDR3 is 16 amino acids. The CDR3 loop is CASRSPGQDSYNEQFF. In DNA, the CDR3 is TGTGCCAGCAGATCTCCGGGACAGGACTCCTACAATGAGCAGTTCTTC.

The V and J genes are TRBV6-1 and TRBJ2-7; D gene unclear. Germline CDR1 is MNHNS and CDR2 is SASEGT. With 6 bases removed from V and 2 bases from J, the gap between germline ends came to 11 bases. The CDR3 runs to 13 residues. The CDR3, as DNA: TGTGCCAGCAGACCATCACAAGCCTACGAGCAGTACTTC. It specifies CASRPSQAYEQYF.

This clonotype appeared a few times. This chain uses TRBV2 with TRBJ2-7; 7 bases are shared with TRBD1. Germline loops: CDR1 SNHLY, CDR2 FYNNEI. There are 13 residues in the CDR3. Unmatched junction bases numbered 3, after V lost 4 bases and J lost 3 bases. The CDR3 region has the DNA TGTGCCAGCAGTGCGGGACAGAGCTACGAGCAGTACTTC. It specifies CASSAGQSYEQYF. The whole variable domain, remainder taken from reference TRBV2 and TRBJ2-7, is EPEVTQTPSHQVTQMGQEVILRCVPISNHLYFYWYRQILGQKVEFLVSFYNNEISEKSEIFDDQFSVERPDGSNFTLKIRSTKLEDSAMYFCASSAGQSYEQYFGPGTRLTVT.

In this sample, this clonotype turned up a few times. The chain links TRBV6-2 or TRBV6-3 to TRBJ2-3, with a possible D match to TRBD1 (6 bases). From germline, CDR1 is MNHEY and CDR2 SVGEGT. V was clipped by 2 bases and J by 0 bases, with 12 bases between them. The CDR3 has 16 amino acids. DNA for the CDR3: TGTGCCAGCAGTTACGGAGAGGGGGACAGCACAGATACGCAGTATTTT. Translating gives CASSYGEGDSTDTQYF.

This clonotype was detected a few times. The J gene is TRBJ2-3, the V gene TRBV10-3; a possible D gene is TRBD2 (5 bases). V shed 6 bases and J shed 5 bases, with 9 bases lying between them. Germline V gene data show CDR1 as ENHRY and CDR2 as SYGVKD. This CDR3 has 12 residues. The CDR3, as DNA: TGTGCCATCAGCCCGACTAAAGATACGCAGTATTTT. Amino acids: CAISPTKDTQYF.

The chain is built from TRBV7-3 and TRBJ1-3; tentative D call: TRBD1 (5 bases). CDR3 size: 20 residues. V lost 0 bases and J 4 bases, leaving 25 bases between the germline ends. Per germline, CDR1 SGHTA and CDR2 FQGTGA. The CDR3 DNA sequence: TGTGCCAGCAGCTTAACCCGGGGTGAAACAGGAACTTGGAAAGGAAACACCATATATTTT. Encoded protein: CASSLTRGETGTWKGNTIYF.

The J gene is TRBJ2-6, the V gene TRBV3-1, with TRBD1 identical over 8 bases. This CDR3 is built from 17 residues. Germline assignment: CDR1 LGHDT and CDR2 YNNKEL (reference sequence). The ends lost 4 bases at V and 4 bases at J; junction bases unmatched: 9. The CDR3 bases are TGTGCCAGCAGCCGATCCCCGGACAGGGCCGGGGCCAACGTCCTGACTTTC. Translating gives CASSRSPDRAGANVLTF. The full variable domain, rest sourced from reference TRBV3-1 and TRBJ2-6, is DTAVSQTPKYLVTQMGNDKSIKCEQNLGHDTMYWYKQDSKKFLKIMFSYNNKELIINETVPNRFSPKSPDKAHLNLHINSLELGDSAVYFCASSRSPDRAGANVLTFGAGSRLTVL.

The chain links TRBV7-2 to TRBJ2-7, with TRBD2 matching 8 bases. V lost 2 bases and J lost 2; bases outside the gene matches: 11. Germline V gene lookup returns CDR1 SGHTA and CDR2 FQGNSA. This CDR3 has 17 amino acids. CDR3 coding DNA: TGTGCCAGCAGCTTAACCAGCGGGAGCTTCGGTCCCTACGAGCAGTACTTC. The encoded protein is CASSLTSGSFGPYEQYF.

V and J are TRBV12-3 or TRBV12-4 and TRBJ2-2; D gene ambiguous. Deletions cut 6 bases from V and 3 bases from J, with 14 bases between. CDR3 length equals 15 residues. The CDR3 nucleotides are TGTGCCAGCAGCCGTCGCGGCAGTTACACCGGGGAGCTGTTTTTT. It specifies CASSRRGSYTGELFF.

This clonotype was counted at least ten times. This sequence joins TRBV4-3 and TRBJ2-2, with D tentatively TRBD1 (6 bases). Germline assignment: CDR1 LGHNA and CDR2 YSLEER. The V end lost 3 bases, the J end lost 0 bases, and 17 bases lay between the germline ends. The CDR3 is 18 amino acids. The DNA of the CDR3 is TGCGCCAGCAGCCAGGGTGGAATCAGGACAGCGAACACCGGGGAGCTGTTTTTT. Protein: CASSQGGIRTANTGELFF.

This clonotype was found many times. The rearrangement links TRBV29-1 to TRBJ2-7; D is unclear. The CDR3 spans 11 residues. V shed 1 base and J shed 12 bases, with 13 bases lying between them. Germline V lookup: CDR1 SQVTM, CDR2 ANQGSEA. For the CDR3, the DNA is TGCAGCGTTGAAGTCGCCCAAGTGGCGTACTTC. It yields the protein CSVEVAQVAYF.

The CDR3 protein is CASSISGGQNTGELFF. CDR3 sequence (DNA): TGTGCCAGCAGCATTAGCGGGGGCCAGAACACCGGGGAGCTGTTTTTT. The chain combines TRBV9 with TRBJ2-2; 9 bases line up with TRBD2. Per the germline V gene, CDR1 is SGDLS and CDR2 is YYNGEE. V was pared by 4 bases and J by 1 base, with 5 bases of the junction left unmatched. This CDR3 has 16 amino acids.